This TCR beta chain was documented in a study of blood T cell repertoires in COVID-19. The germline gives CDR1 LNHNV, CDR2 YYDKDF (reference sequence). V was cut by 1 base and J by 5 bases, with 8 bases left in between. This CDR3 contains 13 residues. Clones were read by immunoSEQ multiplex PCR, and TCRdb kept only the in-frame ones, dropping some. There are 180,000 or so clones in the sample; 70% to 85% occur only once, and approximately 9.8% lies in the top ten. This rearrangement joins TRBV15 to TRBJ1-1, with a possible D match to TRBD1 (5 bases). Sequencing used peripheral blood. The receptor's source is an elderly woman with acute or convalescent COVID-19. CDR3 sequence (DNA): TGTGCCACCAGCAGAGGCAGGGCGACTGAAGCTTTCTTT. Amino acids: CATSRGRATEAFF.